One and the same sample provided the 17 T cell receptor beta chains below, sequenced in a study of cytomegalovirus exposure and HLA in healthy donors. Primers included in the PCR were 60 Vbeta and 13 Jbeta primers. Generated by immunoSEQ multiplex PCR, the TCRdb table keeps only in-frame clones and is missing some. Here the sample spans 130,000 or so clones, 60% to 80% being singletons. Sequenced: PBMCs. The receptors come from a man in his fifties or sixties in good health and CMV-seropositive.

V and J are TRBV5-1 and TRBJ1-6; 11 bases match TRBD1. The CDR3 is 15 amino acids. Germline lookup yields CDR1 SGHRS and CDR2 YFSETQ. With V trimmed by 0 bases and J by 14 bases, 7 bases remained unmatched. The CDR3, as DNA: TGCGCCAGCAGCTTGGCCTCTGGACAGGGGGCGGCCCTCCACTTT. Translating it yields CASSLASGQGAALHF.

The chain carries TRBV5-6 and TRBJ2-3, with 8 bases fitting TRBD1. V dropped 5 bases and J dropped 1; count of bases not matched to a gene: 9. The CDR3 has 16 residues. The V gene's germline CDR1 is SGHDT and CDR2 YYEEEE. The CDR3 is CASSNGQGWGTDTQYF. The CDR3 nucleotides read TGTGCCAGCAGTAACGGACAGGGATGGGGCACAGATACGCAGTATTTT.

This rearrangement joins TRBV19 to TRBJ1-3, with D perhaps TRBD1 (5 bases). V lost 11 bases and J lost 0, with 8 bases in between. Germline assignment: CDR1 LNHDA and CDR2 SQIVND (reference sequence). This CDR3 has 12 amino acids. CDR3 residues: CAGGTSGNTIYF. The CDR3 DNA sequence: TGTGCCGGCGGGACCTCTGGAAACACCATATATTTT.

The chain links TRBV7-2 to TRBJ2-1, with 9 bases that match TRBD2. V dropped 1 base and J dropped 4; count of bases not matched to a gene: 5. CDR1 is SGHTA, CDR2 FQGNSA, per germline. CDR3 size: 16 residues. The DNA of the CDR3 is TGTGCCAGCAGCTTAGGAGCGGGGGGCGCGTACAATGAGCAGTTCTTC. It is translated as CASSLGAGGAYNEQFF.

This CDR3 is CASNRGQGAYEQYF. CDR3 nucleotides: TGTGCCAGCAACCGGGGACAGGGGGCCTACGAGCAGTACTTC. The chain couples TRBV2 to TRBJ2-7; 11 bases align to TRBD1. The V gene's germline CDR1 is SNHLY and CDR2 FYNNEI. Trimming cost V 7 bases and J 2 bases; bases outside gene matches: 4. This CDR3 region has 14 residues.

The chain has TRBV9 and TRBJ2-3; D is possibly TRBD1 (6 bases). Germline-derived CDR1 and CDR2 are SGDLS and YYNGEE. The CDR3 covers 16 residues. V lost 3 bases, J lost 1 base, and 15 bases lay in between. Written as DNA, the CDR3 is TGTGCCAGCAGCGCATCCGGGACACTTCGCACAGATACGCAGTATTTT. Translated: CASSASGTLRTDTQYF.

The chain employs TRBV25-1 and TRBJ2-5, with 7 positions matching TRBD1. Germline V gives CDR1 MGHDK, CDR2 SYGVNS. The V and J ends lost 2 bases and 0 bases, in that order; junction bases with no gene match: 6. The CDR3 extends over 16 amino acids. CDR3 sequence (DNA): TGTGCCAGCAGTGAAGGGGGCAGGGGGTACCAAGAGACCCAGTACTTC. Protein product: CASSEGGRGYQETQYF.

The J gene is TRBJ2-3, the V gene TRBV19, with TRBD2 identical over 7 bases. The CDR3 length is 12 residues. After removal of 8 bases from V and 9 bases from J, the junction contained 8 bases not matched to a gene. Germline loops: CDR1 LNHDA, CDR2 SQIVND (reference sequence). CDR3 loop: CASASGGRTQYF. The CDR3 DNA reads as TGTGCCAGTGCGTCGGGGGGACGCACGCAGTATTTT.

The chain links TRBV6-1 to TRBJ1-1; TRBD1 matches 8 bases. This CDR3 region has 14 residues. Germline V lookup: CDR1 MNHNS, CDR2 SASEGT. With 6 bases clipped from V and 4 bases from J, the junction kept 7 bases outside the gene matches. The CDR3 loop reads CASRSRGPSTEAFF. DNA for the CDR3: TGTGCCAGCAGGAGCAGGGGGCCGAGCACTGAAGCTTTCTTT.

The chain links TRBV7-2 to TRBJ2-2; no firm D call. CDR1 is SGHTA and CDR2 is FQGNSA in the germline V gene. The CDR3 covers 16 residues. V was shortened by 1 base and J by 4 bases, with 13 bases between the two germline ends. The chain's CDR3 is CASSLDSRVSTGELFF. In DNA, the CDR3 is TGTGCCAGCAGCTTAGACTCCCGGGTCTCCACCGGGGAGCTGTTTTTT.

V and J are TRBV7-9 and TRBJ1-5, with 8 positions matching TRBD1. CDR1 is SEHNR, CDR2 FQNEAQ, per germline (reference sequence). V trimming: 6 bases; J trimming: 4 bases; junction bases outside the gene matches: 2. The CDR3 is 13 amino acids. CDR3 residues: CASSRQGNQPQHF. Here the CDR3 DNA reads TGTGCCAGCAGTCGACAGGGGAATCAGCCCCAGCATTTT.

The chain joins TRBV2 to TRBJ2-7, with D maybe TRBD1 (6 bases). This CDR3 region has 13 residues. Trimming stripped 7 bases from V and 8 bases from J, with 18 bases between. Germline CDR1 reads SNHLY; CDR2 reads FYNNEI. CDR3 sequence: CASTLGQSQKQYF. The CDR3, as DNA: TGTGCCAGCACCCTTGGACAGTCTCAAAAGCAGTACTTC. Using reference TRBV2 and TRBJ2-7 for the parts outside the CDR3, the full variable domain is EPEVTQTPSHQVTQMGQEVILRCVPISNHLYFYWYRQILGQKVEFLVSFYNNEISEKSEIFDDQFSVERPDGSNFTLKIRSTKLEDSAMYFCASTLGQSQKQYFGPGTRLTVT.

This clone was counted a few times. This rearrangement joins TRBV18 to TRBJ1-1, with D maybe TRBD1 (5 bases). The CDR3 spans 15 residues. V was pared by 1 base and J by 5 bases, with 14 bases between. The germline V gene has CDR1 KGHSH and CDR2 LQKENI. The CDR3, as DNA: TGTGCCAGCTCACCACAGGGGTCGGTGGGAACTGAAGCTTTCTTT. Protein product: CASSPQGSVGTEAFF.

V is TRBV9 and J is TRBJ1-3; 7 bases are shared with TRBD1. The CDR3 extends over 20 amino acids. CDR1 is SGDLS and CDR2 is YYNGEE in the germline V gene. With 3 bases clipped from V and 1 base from J, the junction kept 19 bases outside the gene matches. CDR3 coding DNA: TGTGCCAGCAGCGCATTCCGACAGGGTAGAACAGTTATATCTGGAAACACCATATATTTT. Its translation: CASSAFRQGRTVISGNTIYF.

This clone came up a few times. The chain links TRBV6-6 to TRBJ1-5; 10 bases fit TRBD1. The CDR3 is 13 amino acids. Trimming took 2 bases from V and 12 from J; bases not matched to a gene: 4. Germline assignment: CDR1 MNHNY and CDR2 SVGAGI (reference sequence). CDR3 residues: CASSYLDRGYQHF. The CDR3 bases are TGTGCCAGCAGTTACCTGGACAGGGGGTACCAGCATTTT.

V gene TRBV28 combines with J gene TRBJ1-2; D is unclear. Germline CDR1 reads MDHEN; CDR2 reads SYDVKM. The CDR3 loop spans 13 amino acids. Trimming pared 6 bases from V and 4 bases from J, leaving 12 bases between. The CDR3 spells CASSSGIRYGYTF. The CDR3 DNA follows: TGTGCCAGCAGCTCCGGGATCCGCTATGGCTACACCTTC.

This rearrangement joins TRBV9 to TRBJ2-7, with D maybe TRBD1 (5 bases). Between the trimmed V and J ends, which lost 0 bases and 2 bases, there was a span of 9 bases. Germline V lookup: CDR1 SGDLS, CDR2 YYNGEE. The CDR3 sequence is 14 residues long. As DNA, the CDR3 is TGTGCCAGCAGCGTAGGACAGAGCCCCTACGAGCAGTACTTC. Translating it yields CASSVGQSPYEQYF.